Below are 32 T cell receptor beta chains sequenced from a single sample in a study of T cell responses to AZD1222 COVID-19 vaccine. Method: immunoSEQ multiplex PCR; TCRdb's copy keeps in-frame clones and lacks some. The table lists 80,000 or so clones, about 90% of them singletons. Sequenced material: peripheral blood, taken on day 0 of AZD1222 vaccination. Receptors were obtained from an adult in good health.

This clone was found once. As DNA, the CDR3 is TGCGCCAGCAGCCTTCGGACAGGGCGAGGATCCTCTGGGGCCAACGTCCTGACTTTC. Its translation: CASSLRTGRGSSGANVLTF. This sequence joins TRBV4-3 and TRBJ2-6; TRBD1 agrees at 8 bases. J lost 0 bases, V lost 4 bases, and 11 bases had no gene match. The length of the CDR3 is 19 residues. Germline CDR1 is LGHNA and CDR2 is YSLEER.

This clone was seen a few times. V is TRBV27 and J is TRBJ1-5; the D is unclear. This CDR3 spans 14 amino acids. Deletions cut 1 base from V and 1 base from J, with 5 bases between. Germline assignment: CDR1 MNHEY and CDR2 SMNVEV (reference sequence). The CDR3 DNA is TGTGCCAGCAGTTTATTGGACAGCAATCAGCCCCAGCATTTT. Its protein is CASSLLDSNQPQHF.

Here the CDR3 DNA reads TGTGCCAGCAGCCAAGGGGGCCCGGGAGTCCCGAATGAGCAGTTCTTC. This encodes CASSQGGPGVPNEQFF. The chain links TRBV3-1 (or the pseudogene TRBV3-2) to TRBJ2-1; the D gene is possibly TRBD2 (6 bases). The CDR3 totals 16 residues. Germline V gene lookup returns CDR1 LGHDT and CDR2 YNNKEL (reference sequence). V gave up 1 base and J gave up 7 bases, with 17 bases separating them.

This chain's CDR3 is CASSRTSGRAAETQYF. The DNA of the CDR3 is TGTGCCAGCAGCCGGACTAGCGGGAGGGCCGCAGAGACCCAGTACTTC. V gene TRBV7-9 combines with J gene TRBJ2-5; 15 bases align to TRBD2. Germline V gene sequence: CDR1 SEHNR, CDR2 FQNEAQ (reference sequence). Trimming cost V 5 bases and J 4 bases; bases outside gene matches: 5. This CDR3 region has 16 residues.

V gene TRBV7-9 combines with J gene TRBJ2-7; 8 nucleotides line up with TRBD2. The V and J ends lost 1 base and 7 bases, in that order; junction bases with no gene match: 9. Looked up from germline, CDR1 is SEHNR and CDR2 is FQNEAQ (reference sequence). The CDR3 consists of 15 residues. CDR3 sequence: CASSLGPAGVNEQYF. Written as DNA, the CDR3 is TGTGCCAGCAGCTTAGGTCCAGCGGGAGTGAATGAGCAGTACTTC.

The chain joins TRBV6-2 or TRBV6-3 to TRBJ1-5; D is undetermined. Per germline, CDR1 MNHEY and CDR2 SVGEGT. The CDR3 loop spans 13 amino acids. The V end was cut by 7 bases, the J end by 4 bases, with 11 bases between. DNA of the CDR3: TGTGCCAGCACCCCGGACGGGAATCAGCCCCAGCATTTT. This encodes CASTPDGNQPQHF.

This sequence joins TRBV7-2 and TRBJ1-6; D may be TRBD1 (5 bases). The CDR3 consists of 17 residues. Trimming stripped 5 bases from V and 0 bases from J, with 14 bases between. Germline loops: CDR1 SGHTA, CDR2 FQGNSA. The CDR3 loop reads CASSPWGSASYNSPLHF. The CDR3 DNA follows: TGTGCCAGCAGCCCCTGGGGCAGTGCCTCCTATAATTCACCCCTCCACTTT. The full variable domain, in which reference TRBV7-2 and TRBJ1-6 provide the parts outside the CDR3, is GAGVSQSPSNKVTEKGKDVELRCDPISGHTALYWYRQSLGQGLEFLIYFQGNSAPDKSGLPSDRFSAERTGGSVSTLTIQRTQQEDSAVYLCASSPWGSASYNSPLHFGNGTRLTVT.

The genes are TRBV7-2 and TRBJ1-1, with D maybe TRBD1 (6 bases). V gave up 6 bases and J gave up 1 base, with 15 bases separating them. The CDR3 consists of 15 residues. Germline V lookup: CDR1 SGHTA, CDR2 FQGNSA. Here the CDR3 reads CASRAQGQRNTEAFF. The CDR3 DNA reads as TGTGCCAGCAGAGCACAGGGACAAAGGAACACTGAAGCTTTCTTT.

A single count supports this clone. The rearrangement joins TRBV29-1 to TRBJ2-6; the D gene is possibly TRBD1 (6 bases). The CDR3 runs 15 residues. Germline V CDR1 and CDR2: SQVTM, ANQGSEA. V lost 6 bases, J lost 1 base, and 13 bases lay in between. The CDR3 loop is CSVGRGTSGANVLTF. CDR3 sequence (DNA): TGCAGCGTAGGCAGGGGCACATCTGGGGCCAACGTCCTGACTTTC.

This chain connects TRBV19 to TRBJ2-7; 8 nucleotides match TRBD1. The CDR3 totals 14 residues. In germline, CDR1 is LNHDA, CDR2 SQIVND (reference sequence). Germline trimming cut 5 bases from V and 3 bases from J; bases unmatched to any gene: 6. CDR3 bases: TGTGCCAGTAGTTCGGGACAGGAATTCTACGAGCAGTACTTC. Its translation: CASSSGQEFYEQYF.

The chain employs TRBV30 and TRBJ2-5; D remains unclear. The CDR3 has 13 residues. Germline V gene data show CDR1 as GTSNPN and CDR2 as SVGIG (reference sequence). V lost 8 bases and J 5 bases, leaving 18 bases between the germline ends. As DNA, the CDR3 is TGTGCCCGGTCGACCCTGCTGGCGGAGACCCAGTACTTC. Translating it yields CARSTLLAETQYF.

This clone has a handful of counts. This chain uses TRBV7-2 with TRBJ2-1; D gene ambiguous. The V gene lost 5 bases and the J gene lost 0 bases, with 11 bases spanning the gap. Germline CDR1 and CDR2: SGHTA and FQGNSA. CDR3 size: 15 residues. DNA for the CDR3: TGTGCCAGCAGCGTCGACGGAAGCTCCTACAATGAGCAGTTCTTC. Translated: CASSVDGSSYNEQFF.

V is TRBV5-5 and J is TRBJ1-4; perhaps TRBD1 as D (6 bases). This CDR3 spans 15 amino acids. V lost 1 base and J 7 bases, leaving 14 bases between the germline ends. Germline lookup yields CDR1 SGHKS and CDR2 YYEKEE (reference sequence). The CDR3 DNA follows: TGTGCCAGCAGCTTGATAAGGGGGGCGCGTGAAAAACTGTTTTTT. Amino acids: CASSLIRGAREKLFF.

This chain links TRBV5-1 with TRBJ2-2; TRBD2 matches 7 bases. V dropped 4 bases and J dropped 4; count of bases not matched to a gene: 4. The CDR3 consists of 14 residues. CDR1 is SGHRS and CDR2 is YFSETQ in the germline V gene. Here the CDR3 reads CASSERGPTGELFF. CDR3 DNA: TGCGCCAGCAGCGAGCGGGGACCCACCGGGGAGCTGTTTTTT.

The V and J genes are TRBV7-9 and TRBJ2-1; TRBD2 matches at 9 bases. The CDR3 runs to 16 residues. CDR1 is SEHNR and CDR2 is FQNEAQ in the germline V gene (reference sequence). V was clipped by 5 bases and J by 5 bases; unmatched bases: 10. The CDR3 loop is CASSPRLAGFNNEQFF. The CDR3 DNA reads TGTGCCAGCAGCCCTCGCCTAGCGGGATTCAACAATGAGCAGTTCTTC.

This clone has a single count. The chain joins TRBV29-1 to TRBJ2-5; TRBD1 matches at 7 bases. The V gene end was trimmed by 3 bases and the J gene end by 10 bases; junction bases not matched to a gene: 11. The CDR3 runs 13 residues. CDR1 SQVTM and CDR2 ANQGSEA come from the germline V gene. For the CDR3, the DNA is TGCAGCGTTGATGGGAAAGGGGGCGAGTTCCAGTACTTC. This sequence encodes CSVDGKGGEFQYF. Together with reference TRBV29-1 and TRBJ2-5, the CDR3 gives the full variable domain: SAVISQKPSRDICQRGTSLTIQCQVDSQVTMMFWYRQQPGQSLTLIATANQGSEATYESGFVIDKFPISRPNLTFSTLTVSNMSPEDSSIYLCSVDGKGGEFQYFGPGTRLLVL.

The V and J genes are TRBV6-6 and TRBJ1-4; D unresolved. Between the trimmed V and J ends, which lost 6 bases and 8 bases, there was a span of 19 bases. The CDR3 is 15 residues long. CDR1 and CDR2 (germline): MNHNY, SVGAGI (reference sequence). CDR3 coding DNA: TGTGCCAGCAGCGACGACTCCGGCCCGTGGGAAAAACTGTTTTTT. This codes for CASSDDSGPWEKLFF.

The genes are TRBV6-6 and TRBJ1-5, with D possibly being TRBD1 (5 bases). Trimming removed 0 bases from V and 5 bases from J, with 8 bases in between. This CDR3 has 14 amino acids. Germline V gene sequence: CDR1 MNHNY, CDR2 SVGAGI (reference sequence). CDR3: CASSYSIGDQPQHF. The CDR3 DNA follows: TGTGCCAGCAGTTACTCGATAGGGGATCAGCCCCAGCATTTT.

V usage is TRBV3-1 (or the pseudogene TRBV3-2) and J usage is TRBJ2-7, with TRBD1 identical over 7 bases. The V segment lost 7 bases and the J segment 0 bases; nucleotides outside the gene matches: 6. The CDR3 consists of 14 residues. In germline, CDR1 is LGHDT, CDR2 YNNKEL (reference sequence). The CDR3 DNA is TGTGCCAGCACTCCTTCAGGGGGCTCCTACGAGCAGTACTTC. Amino acid sequence: CASTPSGGSYEQYF.

The chain recombines TRBV30 with TRBJ1-5; the D gene is possibly TRBD1 (5 bases). Germline assignment: CDR1 GTSNPN and CDR2 SVGIG (reference sequence). The CDR3 loop spans 13 amino acids. V lost 5 bases to trimming and J lost 3 bases, with 11 bases between them. In DNA, the CDR3 is TGTGCCTGGGCCCAGGGATACAATCAGCCCCAGCATTTT. It encodes CAWAQGYNQPQHF.

The chain employs TRBV29-1 and TRBJ2-1; a possible D gene is TRBD2 (6 bases). The CDR3 loop spans 13 amino acids. Trimming cost V 4 bases and J 10 bases, with 17 bases left between them. Germline V gene data show CDR1 as SQVTM and CDR2 as ANQGSEA. This chain's CDR3 is CSVARTTLGEQFF. The CDR3 nucleotides are TGCAGCGTTGCAAGGACTACCCTAGGGGAGCAGTTCTTC.

The chain recombines TRBV5-8 with TRBJ1-6; D remains unclear. This CDR3 has 15 amino acids. V lost 2 bases and J lost 1, with 7 bases in between. Germline V CDR1 and CDR2: SGHTS, YDEGEE. CDR3 residues: CASSFTGSYNSPLHF. The CDR3 DNA reads as TGTGCCAGCAGCTTCACCGGGTCCTATAATTCACCCCTCCACTTT.

This clone has only one observation. The chain joins TRBV5-1 to TRBJ1-1; tentative D call: TRBD1 (5 bases). V lost 2 bases, J lost 7 bases, and 12 bases lay in between. The germline V gene has CDR1 SGHRS and CDR2 YFSETQ. The CDR3 spans 13 residues. The CDR3 nucleotides read TGCGCCAGCAGCTTTTGGCAGGGACTTGAAGCTTTCTTT. It yields the protein CASSFWQGLEAFF.

The rearrangement joins TRBV19 to TRBJ2-1, with 9 positions matching TRBD1. The CDR3 is 13 residues long. J was trimmed by 8 bases and V by 1 base; bases with no gene match: 0. The V gene's germline CDR1 is LNHDA and CDR2 SQIVND (reference sequence). The CDR3 DNA follows: TGTGCCAGTAGTATAGGGACAGGGGATGAGCAGTTCTTC. Amino acid sequence: CASSIGTGDEQFF.

This clone was recorded once. The chain combines TRBV7-9 with TRBJ2-1; D is unclear. V was pared by 2 bases and J by 4 bases, with 12 bases between. This CDR3 is built from 15 residues. CDR1 and CDR2 from the germline V gene are SEHNR and FQNEAQ (reference sequence). The CDR3 here is CASSLRTGGYNEQFF. CDR3 in DNA: TGTGCCAGCAGCTTAAGGACGGGTGGATACAATGAGCAGTTCTTC.

This clone was counted a few times. The CDR3 sequence: CASSPSQGRYGYTF. CDR3 bases: TGTGCCAGCAGCCCCAGTCAGGGCCGCTATGGCTACACCTTC. The V gene is TRBV3-1 (or the pseudogene TRBV3-2), the J gene TRBJ1-2, with D tentatively TRBD1 (5 bases). Germline CDR1 is LGHDT and CDR2 is YNNKEL (reference sequence). The V and J ends lost 4 bases and 4 bases respectively, with 13 bases between them. This CDR3 comprises 14 residues.

The chain employs TRBV7-2 and TRBJ2-1; 9 bases are shared with TRBD2. The CDR3 has 16 residues. J was trimmed by 5 bases and V by 5 bases; bases with no gene match: 10. Germline loops: CDR1 SGHTA, CDR2 FQGNSA. The CDR3 bases are TGTGCCAGCAGCCCCCAGGGACTAGCCCCAGACAATGAGCAGTTCTTC. This gives the protein CASSPQGLAPDNEQFF.

The chain couples TRBV4-1 to TRBJ1-1; 7 bases are shared with TRBD1. Germline trimming cut 0 bases from V and 9 bases from J; bases unmatched to any gene: 13. The germline V gene has CDR1 MGHRA and CDR2 YSYEKL. CDR3 size: 16 residues. CDR3 bases: TGCGCCAGCAGCCAAGATGTAGCAGGGGGAGGCCGTAAAGCTTTCTTT. Its protein is CASSQDVAGGGRKAFF.

V gene TRBV5-5 combines with J gene TRBJ1-2; unclear D gene. The CDR3 sequence is 12 residues long. Trimming removed 1 base from V and 8 bases from J, with 9 bases in between. CDR1 and CDR2 (germline): SGHKS, YYEKEE (reference sequence). This CDR3 reads CASSLQQEGYTF. DNA of the CDR3: TGTGCCAGCAGCTTGCAGCAGGAGGGCTACACCTTC.

The rearrangement uses TRBV7-8 and TRBJ2-1; 9 bases map to TRBD2. The CDR3 covers 17 residues. Trimming at V came to 0 bases and at J to 4 bases, leaving 7 bases not matched to a gene. Germline CDR1 and CDR2: SGHVS and FQNEAQ. The CDR3 reads CASSLARASGKYNEQFF. The CDR3 DNA reads TGTGCCAGCAGCTTAGCCCGTGCTAGCGGGAAATACAATGAGCAGTTCTTC.

This clone was seen more than once but under ten times. This chain joins TRBV4-3 and TRBJ2-1; D gene ambiguous. V was pared by 1 base and J by 0 bases, with 7 bases between. Germline V gene lookup returns CDR1 LGHNA and CDR2 YSLEER. CDR3 length equals 15 residues. The CDR3 DNA follows: TGCGCCAGCAGCCAAGCCCAAGGCTCCTACAATGAGCAGTTCTTC. Its protein product is CASSQAQGSYNEQFF.

The rearrangement uses TRBV7-2 and TRBJ1-5; TRBD1 matches 7 bases. The germline V gene has CDR1 SGHTA and CDR2 FQGNSA. The CDR3 is 16 residues long. V gave up 5 bases and J gave up 0 bases; unmatched junction bases: 7. CDR3 protein: CASSRDRVNSNQPQHF. CDR3 DNA sequence: TGTGCCAGCAGCCGTGACAGGGTTAATAGCAATCAGCCCCAGCATTTT. The complete variable domain, with remaining parts taken from reference TRBV7-2 and TRBJ1-5, reads GAGVSQSPSNKVTEKGKDVELRCDPISGHTALYWYRQSLGQGLEFLIYFQGNSAPDKSGLPSDRFSAERTGGSVSTLTIQRTQQEDSAVYLCASSRDRVNSNQPQHFGDGTRLSIL.